A selection of T cell receptor beta chains follows, all from one sample in a study of blood T cell repertoires in COVID-19. Method: immunoSEQ multiplex PCR; TCRdb's copy keeps in-frame clones and lacks some. In the table there are roughly 260,000 clones, 88% of which are singletons. Sequencing input: peripheral blood. These receptors all come from a man between 60 and 75 years old who had recovered from COVID-19. Both conserved end residues are part of each CDR3. Each record gives: CDR3 protein, J gene, V gene.

CDR3: CASRVPTGGDYGYTF; J: TRBJ1-2; V: TRBV5-4
CDR3: CASSLDRFYGYTF; J: TRBJ1-2; V: TRBV11-2
CDR3: CATHSGGSTEAFF; J: TRBJ1-1; V: TRBV6-5
CDR3: CSASFGDTQYF; J: TRBJ2-3; V: TRBV20-1
CDR3: CASSSGQGADYGYTF; J: TRBJ1-2; V: TRBV5-4
CDR3: CASKPGQLNTEAFF; J: TRBJ1-1; V: TRBV6-5
CDR3: CASRQGTITEAFF; J: TRBJ1-1; V: TRBV19
CDR3: CATSRVDRNYGYTF; J: TRBJ1-2; V: TRBV15
CDR3: CSVGQGPNTEAFF; J: TRBJ1-1; V: TRBV29-1
CDR3: CASSRDRSTNTGELFF; J: TRBJ2-2; V: TRBV5-5
CDR3: CASTTGQPIYGYTF; J: TRBJ1-2; V: TRBV19
CDR3: CASSPPGLASNEQFF; J: TRBJ2-1; V: TRBV7-2
CDR3: CAWRLGQSNSPLHF; J: TRBJ1-6; V: TRBV30
CDR3: CAARGNTEAFF; J: TRBJ1-1; V: TRBV10-3
CDR3: CASRAQRANYGYTF; J: TRBJ1-2; V: TRBV6-5
CDR3: CASSLWGGPSAYPSYEQYF; J: TRBJ2-7; V: TRBV19
CDR3: CASSWNRGTSGGTDTQYF; J: TRBJ2-3; V: TRBV19
CDR3: CANRGQNHGANVLTF; J: TRBJ2-6; V: TRBV2
CDR3: CASSEGGARNSPLHF; J: TRBJ1-6; V: TRBV2
CDR3: CATSRDLGPGELFF; J: TRBJ2-2; V: TRBV15
CDR3: CASSLDRGREKLFF; J: TRBJ1-4; V: TRBV5-1
CDR3: CASSVAGGHNEQFF; J: TRBJ2-1; V: TRBV9
CDR3: CASSIGQANTGELFF; J: TRBJ2-2; V: TRBV19
CDR3: CASNPTSGGSGTQYF; J: TRBJ2-5; V: TRBV5-1
CDR3: CASSKTGLADSTDTQYF; J: TRBJ2-3; V: TRBV11-2
CDR3: CASSPPLGRGGAGHNEQFF; J: TRBJ2-1; V: TRBV9
CDR3: CASSDGQGGTDTQYF; J: TRBJ2-3; V: TRBV6-1
CDR3: CASSGLLRDTQYF; J: TRBJ2-3; V: TRBV9
CDR3: CASRDTSYEQYF; J: TRBJ2-7; V: TRBV2
CDR3: CASSLNQAPQQYF; J: TRBJ2-7; V: TRBV5-1
CDR3: CATRRAGVSTDTQYF; J: TRBJ2-3; V: TRBV6-5
CDR3: CASSQDQGEGYKVNNEQFF; J: TRBJ2-1; V: TRBV4-1
CDR3: CASSGTDNTEAFF; J: TRBJ1-1; V: TRBV6-2/TRBV6-3
CDR3: CASSQDVAGKDEQFF; J: TRBJ2-1; V: TRBV14
CDR3: CASSEALAAYEQYF; J: TRBJ2-7; V: TRBV2
CDR3: CASSSRQTFNYGYTF; J: TRBJ1-2; V: TRBV27
CDR3: CASSSFGTVSIPSGANVLTF; J: TRBJ2-6; V: TRBV5-8
CDR3: CASSLATQLNTEAFF; J: TRBJ1-1; V: TRBV7-8
CDR3: CASSLGQGKGSPLHF; J: TRBJ1-6; V: TRBV5-1
CDR3: CASSPGHSPLHF; J: TRBJ1-6; V: TRBV7-9
CDR3: CASSGDRVRNTEAFF; J: TRBJ1-1; V: TRBV5-6